The 23 T cell receptor beta chains below were found in one sample sequenced in a study of cytomegalovirus exposure and HLA in healthy donors (dated by TCRdb to 2016 to 2017). Receptor amplification or capture employed the immunoSEQ multiplex PCR assay. A mixture of 60 forward primers for TCR Vbeta segments and 13 reverse primers for TCR Jbeta segments was used in the multiplex PCR. The table comes from immuneACCESS by way of TCRdb, which keeps in-frame sequences with V and J called. Part of the clones is missing from these tables; in studies checked, under half for an unresolved V gene and the rest for unknown reasons. The sample profile shows about 190,000 clones; approximately 80% of them were found once. The leading ten clones occupy around 1% of the sample. What was sequenced was PBMCs. These receptors originate from a woman in her forties in good health and CMV-seronegative.

The chain carries TRBV5-1 and TRBJ2-5, with 7 bases aligning to TRBD1. The germline gives CDR1 SGHRS, CDR2 YFSETQ. The CDR3 has 14 amino acids. J lost 1 base, V lost 2 bases, and 2 bases had no gene match. CDR3 residues: CASSFDRAQETQYF. In nucleotides, the CDR3 is TGCGCCAGCAGCTTCGACAGGGCCCAAGAGACCCAGTACTTC.

This clone turned up a few times. The genes are TRBV6-5 and TRBJ1-2; 9 bases map to TRBD1. Germline CDR1 is MNHEY and CDR2 is SVGAGI. V shed 4 bases, J shed 4 bases, and the junction held 10 bases outside the gene matches. This CDR3 comprises 16 residues. The CDR3 nucleotides are TGTGCCAGCAGTTCCACCTCGGGGGACAGGGCCTATGGCTACACCTTC. It translates to CASSSTSGDRAYGYTF.

This chain links TRBV27 with TRBJ1-5, with a weak D call TRBD1 (5 bases). CDR1 and CDR2 (germline): MNHEY, SMNVEV (reference sequence). The CDR3 has 16 amino acids. Between the trimmed V and J ends, which lost 5 bases and 9 bases, there was a span of 23 bases. The CDR3 loop reads CASSPPGRLTGGPQHF. In DNA, the CDR3 is TGTGCCAGCAGTCCTCCGGGACGGCTGACGGGGGGGCCCCAGCATTTT.

Only a few counts were recorded for this clone. This chain links TRBV18 with TRBJ2-1; the match to TRBD2 covers 7 bases. The junction had 9 bases not matched to a gene; V was cut back by 5 bases and J by 8 bases. CDR3 length: 14 amino acids. Germline lookup yields CDR1 KGHSH and CDR2 LQKENI. DNA for the CDR3: TGTGCCAGCTCATCGACTAGCTATCACGATGAGCAGTTCTTC. This codes for CASSSTSYHDEQFF.

The genes are TRBV5-1 and TRBJ2-5; TRBD1 matches 8 bases. Germline CDR1 and CDR2: SGHRS and YFSETQ. The trim removed 3 bases at V and 0 bases at J, leaving 1 base unmatched. The CDR3 has 14 amino acids. DNA for the CDR3: TGCGCCAGCAGCTCGGGACAGGACCAAGAGACCCAGTACTTC. The encoded protein is CASSSGQDQETQYF.

The chain has TRBV18 and TRBJ1-2; 7 bases agree with TRBD1. The germline V gene encodes CDR1 KGHSH and CDR2 LQKENI. This CDR3 is 15 amino acids long. V trimming: 4 bases; J trimming: 0 bases; junction bases outside the gene matches: 5. CDR3 amino acids: CASSLGTAANYGYTF. For the CDR3, the DNA is TGTGCCAGCTCACTTGGGACAGCCGCTAACTATGGCTACACCTTC. Supplemented by reference TRBV18 and TRBJ1-2, the full variable domain reads NAGVMQNPRHLVRRRGQEARLRCSPMKGHSHVYWYRQLPEEGLKFMVYLQKENIIDESGMPKERFSAEFPKEGPSILRIQQVVRGDSAAYFCASSLGTAANYGYTFGSGTRLTVV.

Turning to this clone: Sequence at one end of the junction differs from germline and may be a read error. The J gene is TRBJ2-7, the V gene TRBV7-9; D is unclear. Germline V gene data show CDR1 as SEHNR and CDR2 as FQNEAQ (reference sequence). CDR3 length: 11 amino acids. CDR3 nucleotide sequence: TGTGCCAGCAGCGTAGCTTCGTTTCAGTACTTC. Protein product: CASSVASFQYF.

This clone was detected a few times. The rearrangement joins TRBV5-6 to TRBJ1-6, with D unclear. The CDR3 contains 15 residues. Germline V lookup: CDR1 SGHDT, CDR2 YYEEEE. V lost 6 bases to trimming and J lost 4 bases, with 14 bases between them. CDR3 in amino acids: CASTRVSAYNSPLHF. As DNA, the CDR3 is TGTGCCAGCACACGAGTGTCCGCTTATAATTCACCCCTCCACTTT.

The rearrangement links TRBV29-1 to TRBJ1-2; a weak D match, TRBD1 (6 bases). CDR1 and CDR2 from the germline V gene are SQVTM and ANQGSEA. V was trimmed by 4 bases and J by 8 bases, leaving 14 bases between them. The CDR3 runs 12 residues. For the CDR3, the DNA is TGCAGCGTTGCAACAGGGCCGGGAGGCTACACCTTC. This translates into CSVATGPGGYTF.

This clone was seen only a few times. The rearrangement links TRBV5-1 to TRBJ1-4; 7 positions match TRBD1. The CDR3 has 14 amino acids. V lost 4 bases, J lost 3 bases, and 3 bases stayed unmatched. Germline V gives CDR1 SGHRS, CDR2 YFSETQ. The chain's CDR3 is CASSRGGPNEKLFF. The CDR3 nucleotides read TGCGCCAGCAGCCGAGGGGGCCCTAATGAAAAACTGTTTTTT. The variable domain in full, completed from reference TRBV5-1 and TRBJ1-4, reads KAGVTQTPRYLIKTRGQQVTLSCSPISGHRSVSWYQQTPGQGLQFLFEYFSETQRNKGNFPGRFSGRQFSNSRSEMNVSTLELGDSALYLCASSRGGPNEKLFFGSGTQLSVL.

The chain couples TRBV4-1 to TRBJ2-3; D perhaps matches TRBD1 (8 bases). The length of the CDR3 is 16 residues. Germline values: CDR1 MGHRA, CDR2 YSYEKL. V lost 1 base to trimming and J lost 11 bases, with 22 bases between them. This CDR3 is CASSQGLQRDRSGQYF. In DNA form, the CDR3 reads TGCGCCAGCAGCCAAGGTCTGCAGCGGGACAGGTCCGGGCAGTATTTT.

The rearrangement uses TRBV29-1 and TRBJ1-1, with a possible D match to TRBD1 (5 bases). V gave up 0 bases and J gave up 1 base, with 12 bases separating them. Germline CDR1 SQVTM, CDR2 ANQGSEA. There are 15 residues in the CDR3. The CDR3 DNA is TGCAGCGTTGAAGATCGGGGGACGCCGAACACTGAAGCTTTCTTT. It specifies CSVEDRGTPNTEAFF.

This chain joins TRBV7-3 and TRBJ2-1, with D maybe TRBD1 (6 bases). Germline CDR1 and CDR2: SGHTA and FQGTGA. With 2 bases removed from V and 10 bases from J, the gap between germline ends came to 6 bases. CDR3 length equals 11 residues. CDR3 in DNA: TGTGCCAGCAGCTTAGACAGGGAGCAGTTCTTC. Translation gives CASSLDREQFF.

The chain is built from TRBV29-1 and TRBJ2-1; possibly TRBD2 for D (5 bases). Germline V gene sequence: CDR1 SQVTM, CDR2 ANQGSEA. V lost 5 bases and J lost 7, with 18 bases in between. There are 14 residues in the CDR3. The CDR3 reads CSVYPGSGRNEQFF. Written as DNA, the CDR3 is TGCAGCGTTTACCCGGGATCGGGTAGGAATGAGCAGTTCTTC.

This sequence joins TRBV11-3 and TRBJ1-3; D is ambiguous. Trimming pared 0 bases from V and 4 bases from J, leaving 4 bases between. This CDR3 contains 13 residues. From germline, CDR1 is SGHNT and CDR2 YENEEA. The CDR3 coding sequence is TGTGCCAGCAGCTTAGAAAGCGGAAACACCATATATTTT. The encoded protein is CASSLESGNTIYF.

This clone was seen more than once but under ten times. The chain uses TRBV13 and TRBJ2-5, with D possibly TRBD1 on 5 matching bases. CDR3 size: 12 residues. Germline loops: CDR1 PRHDT, CDR2 FYEKMQ (reference sequence). The V end lost 3 bases, the J end lost 5 bases, and 7 bases lay between the germline ends. The DNA for the CDR3 is TGTGCCAGCAGCTTGCAGGGTGAGACCCAGTACTTC. It is translated as CASSLQGETQYF.

This clone was seen only a few times. The CDR3 loop reads CASSNPPDRDFSGTDTQYF. The CDR3 DNA reads as TGTGCCAGCAGCAACCCTCCGGACAGAGACTTTTCCGGCACAGATACGCAGTATTTT. This chain uses TRBV21-1 with TRBJ2-3; TRBD1 is the table's D call and was not checked against the DNA. TRBV21-1 constitutes a pseudogene. CDR3 length: 19 residues.

The chain employs TRBV7-6 and TRBJ1-3, with 7 positions matching TRBD1. V shed 3 bases and J 8 bases; nucleotides not matched to a gene: 7. This CDR3 comprises 14 residues. Germline values: CDR1 SGHVS, CDR2 FNYEAQ. For the CDR3, the DNA is TGTGCCAGCAGCTTGTACAGGGGTGTAGACACCATATATTTT. Protein: CASSLYRGVDTIYF.

The chain joins TRBV10-3 to TRBJ1-2, with D maybe TRBD1 (5 bases). This CDR3 spans 13 amino acids. Trimming took 2 bases from V and 4 from J, leaving 8 bases between them. Germline V gene data show CDR1 as ENHRY and CDR2 as SYGVKD. The CDR3 DNA sequence: TGTGCCATCAGTGAGACAGGAGCCTATGGCTACACCTTC. Translated, it gives CAISETGAYGYTF.

This chain joins TRBV27 and TRBJ2-7; the match to TRBD2 covers 8 bases. Unmatched junction bases numbered 4, after V lost 1 base and J lost 2 bases. The CDR3 is 15 amino acids. Per germline, CDR1 MNHEY and CDR2 SMNVEV (reference sequence). The CDR3 nucleotides are TGTGCCAGCAGTTTATTTCTAGCGGGTGCCTACGAGCAGTACTTC. Its protein product is CASSLFLAGAYEQYF.

The chain carries TRBV5-4 and TRBJ2-5; tentatively, D is TRBD2 (6 bases). Between the trimmed V and J ends, which lost 0 bases and 0 bases, there was a span of 12 bases. There are 16 residues in the CDR3. Germline V gene lookup returns CDR1 SGHNT and CDR2 YYREEE (reference sequence). Here the CDR3 DNA reads TGTGCCAGCAGCTTGGCCCTCGGGAGCAACCAAGAGACCCAGTACTTC. Protein product: CASSLALGSNQETQYF. Together with reference TRBV5-4 and TRBJ2-5, the CDR3 gives the full variable domain: ETGVTQSPTHLIKTRGQQVTLRCSSQSGHNTVSWYQQALGQGPQFIFQYYREEENGRGNFPPRFSGLQFPNYSSELNVNALELDDSALYLCASSLALGSNQETQYFGPGTRLLVL.

This chain connects TRBV6-5 to TRBJ2-1; a weak D match, TRBD1 (6 bases). V gave up 5 bases and J gave up 7 bases, with 12 bases separating them. Germline CDR1 is MNHEY and CDR2 is SVGAGI. The CDR3 loop spans 13 amino acids. Here the CDR3 reads CASSRTGYNEQFF. CDR3 coding DNA: TGTGCCAGCAGTCGAACAGGGTATAATGAGCAGTTCTTC.

The chain joins TRBV27 to TRBJ2-7; D is perhaps TRBD1 (6 bases). This CDR3 is 15 amino acids long. The V end was cut by 5 bases, the J end by 6 bases, with 20 bases between. In germline, CDR1 is MNHEY, CDR2 SMNVEV (reference sequence). This CDR3 is CASSGTGISLPEQYF. The CDR3, as DNA: TGTGCCAGCAGTGGAACAGGGATTTCACTACCCGAGCAGTACTTC.